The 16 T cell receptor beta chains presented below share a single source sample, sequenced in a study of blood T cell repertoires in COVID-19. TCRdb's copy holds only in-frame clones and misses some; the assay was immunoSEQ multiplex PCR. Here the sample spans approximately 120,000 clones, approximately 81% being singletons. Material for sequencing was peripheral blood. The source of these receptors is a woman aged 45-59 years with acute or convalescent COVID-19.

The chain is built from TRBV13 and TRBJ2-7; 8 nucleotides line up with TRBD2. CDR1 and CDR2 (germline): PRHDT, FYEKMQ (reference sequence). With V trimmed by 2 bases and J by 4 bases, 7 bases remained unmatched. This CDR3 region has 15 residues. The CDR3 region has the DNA TGTGCCAGCAGCTTAAAGGCGGGAGGCTTTTACGAGCAGTACTTC. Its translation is CASSLKAGGFYEQYF.

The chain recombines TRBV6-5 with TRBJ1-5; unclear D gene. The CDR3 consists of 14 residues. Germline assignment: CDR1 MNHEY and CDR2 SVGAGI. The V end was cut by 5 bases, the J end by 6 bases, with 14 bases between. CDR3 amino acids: CASSTRGLGQPQHF. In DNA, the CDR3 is TGTGCCAGCAGTACCCGGGGATTGGGTCAGCCCCAGCATTTT.

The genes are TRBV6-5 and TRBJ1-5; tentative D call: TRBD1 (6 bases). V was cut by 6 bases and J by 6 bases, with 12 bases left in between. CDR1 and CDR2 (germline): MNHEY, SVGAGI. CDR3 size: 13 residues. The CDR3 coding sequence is TGTGCCAGCAGAACAGGGTTATTTCAGCCCCAGCATTTT. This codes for CASRTGLFQPQHF.

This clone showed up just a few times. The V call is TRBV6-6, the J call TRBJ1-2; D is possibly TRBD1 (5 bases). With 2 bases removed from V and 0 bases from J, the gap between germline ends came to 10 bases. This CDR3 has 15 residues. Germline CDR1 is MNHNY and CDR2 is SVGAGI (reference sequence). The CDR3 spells CASSYGQDANYGYTF. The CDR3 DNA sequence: TGTGCCAGCAGTTACGGACAAGACGCTAACTATGGCTACACCTTC.

DNA of the CDR3: TGTGCCAGCAGCCCGCGTTCCGGGAACTATGGCTACACCTTC. It specifies CASSPRSGNYGYTF. J is TRBJ1-2 and V is TRBV7-8; D is undetermined. CDR1 and CDR2 from the germline V gene are SGHVS and FQNEAQ. The CDR3 sequence is 14 residues long. V lost 5 bases and J lost 2, with 12 bases in between.

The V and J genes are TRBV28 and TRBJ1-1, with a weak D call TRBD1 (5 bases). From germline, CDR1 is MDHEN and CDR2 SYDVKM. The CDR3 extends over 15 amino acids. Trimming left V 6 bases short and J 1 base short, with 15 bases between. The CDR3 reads CASRLHNRPNTEAFF. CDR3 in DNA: TGTGCCAGCAGGTTGCACAACAGGCCGAACACTGAAGCTTTCTTT.

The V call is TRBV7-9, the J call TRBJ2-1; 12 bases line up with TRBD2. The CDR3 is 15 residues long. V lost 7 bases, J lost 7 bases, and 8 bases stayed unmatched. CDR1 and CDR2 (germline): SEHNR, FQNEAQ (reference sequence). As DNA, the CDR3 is TGTGCCAGCATCAAAAAGGGACTAGCGGGTAATGAGCAGTTCTTC. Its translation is CASIKKGLAGNEQFF.

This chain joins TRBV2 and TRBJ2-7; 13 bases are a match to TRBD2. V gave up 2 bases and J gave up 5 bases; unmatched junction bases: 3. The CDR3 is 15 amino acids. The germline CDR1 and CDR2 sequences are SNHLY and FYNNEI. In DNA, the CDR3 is TGTGCCAGCAGTGAACGGACTAGCGGGAGAGACGAGCAGTACTTC. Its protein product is CASSERTSGRDEQYF.

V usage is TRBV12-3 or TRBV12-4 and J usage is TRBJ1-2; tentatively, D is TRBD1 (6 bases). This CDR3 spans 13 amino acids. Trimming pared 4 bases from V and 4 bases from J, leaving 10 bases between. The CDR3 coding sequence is TGTGCCAGCAGTTCAGGGGTTCGCTATGGCTACACCTTC. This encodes CASSSGVRYGYTF.

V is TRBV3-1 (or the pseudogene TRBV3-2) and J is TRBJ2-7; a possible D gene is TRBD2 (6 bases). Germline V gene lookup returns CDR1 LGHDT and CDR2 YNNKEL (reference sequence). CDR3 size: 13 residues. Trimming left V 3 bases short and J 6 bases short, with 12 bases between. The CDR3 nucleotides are TGTGCCAGCAGCCAGGGTGGGACTGGCGAGCAGTACTTC. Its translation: CASSQGGTGEQYF.

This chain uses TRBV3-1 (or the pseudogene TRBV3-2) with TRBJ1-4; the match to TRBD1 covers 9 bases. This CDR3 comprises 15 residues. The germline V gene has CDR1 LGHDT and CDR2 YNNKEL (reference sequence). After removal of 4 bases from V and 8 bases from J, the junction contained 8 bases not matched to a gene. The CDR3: CASSLRTGELEKLFF. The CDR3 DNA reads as TGTGCCAGCAGCCTCCGGACAGGGGAATTGGAAAAACTGTTTTTT.

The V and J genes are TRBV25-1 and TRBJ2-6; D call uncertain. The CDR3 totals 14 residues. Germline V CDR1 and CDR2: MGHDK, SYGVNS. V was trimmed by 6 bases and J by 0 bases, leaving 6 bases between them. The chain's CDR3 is CASSADSGANVLTF. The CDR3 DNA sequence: TGTGCCAGCAGCGCAGACTCTGGGGCCAACGTCCTGACTTTC. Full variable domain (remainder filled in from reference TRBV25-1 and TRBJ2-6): EADIYQTPRYLVIGTGKKITLECSQTMGHDKMYWYQQDPGMELHLIHYSYGVNSTEKGDLSSESTVSRIRTEHFPLTLESARPSHTSQYLCASSADSGANVLTFGAGSRLTVL.

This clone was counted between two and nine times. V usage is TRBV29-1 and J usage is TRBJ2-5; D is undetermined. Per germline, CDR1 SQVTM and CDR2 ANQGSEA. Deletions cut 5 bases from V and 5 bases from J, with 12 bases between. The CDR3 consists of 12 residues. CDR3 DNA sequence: TGCAGCGTTAATTTCTCTGTGGAGACCCAGTACTTC. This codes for CSVNFSVETQYF.

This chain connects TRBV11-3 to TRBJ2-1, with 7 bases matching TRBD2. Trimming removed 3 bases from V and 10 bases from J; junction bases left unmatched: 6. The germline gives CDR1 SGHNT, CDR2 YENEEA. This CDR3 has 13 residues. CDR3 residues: CASSLDPAGEQFF. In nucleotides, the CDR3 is TGTGCCAGCAGCTTGGACCCAGCGGGAGAGCAGTTCTTC.

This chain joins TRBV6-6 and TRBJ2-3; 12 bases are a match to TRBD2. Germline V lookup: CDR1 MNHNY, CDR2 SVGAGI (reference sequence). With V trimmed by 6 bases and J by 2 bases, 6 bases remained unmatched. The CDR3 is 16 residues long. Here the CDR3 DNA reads TGTGCCAGCAGCCCAGGACTAGCGGGGACCACAGATACGCAGTATTTT. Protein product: CASSPGLAGTTDTQYF.

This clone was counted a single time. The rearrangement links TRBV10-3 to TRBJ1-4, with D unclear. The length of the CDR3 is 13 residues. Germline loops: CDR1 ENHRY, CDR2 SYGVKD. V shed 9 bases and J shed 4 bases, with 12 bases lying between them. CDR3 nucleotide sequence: TGTGCCATAGCCGGGTCTGATAATGAAAAACTGTTTTTT. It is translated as CAIAGSDNEKLFF.